What follows are 23 T cell receptor beta chains derived from one specimen sequenced in a study of brain metastases from non-small cell lung cancer. Sequencing was performed with immunoSEQ multiplex PCR; in TCRdb, only in-frame clones are kept and a portion is missing. In the table there are thousands of clones, about 88% of which are singletons. The sample was tumor-adjacent normal tissue. The receptors were gathered from a donor at least 40 years old with non-small cell lung cancer.

The gene calls are TRBV6-5 and TRBJ2-1; maybe TRBD2 (6 bases). Germline V gives CDR1 MNHEY, CDR2 SVGAGI. This CDR3 has 12 residues. Trimming shortened V by 4 bases and J by 15 bases, and 16 bases separated the two germline ends. CDR3 bases: TGTGCCAGCAGTTCCGGGACTCTTCCAGGGTTCTTC. This sequence encodes CASSSGTLPGFF.

The chain carries TRBV14 and TRBJ2-3; 8 nucleotides line up with TRBD2. J gave up 5 bases and V 0 bases, and 7 bases lay outside the gene matches. CDR1 is SGHDN, CDR2 FVKESK, per germline. CDR3 length: 16 amino acids. The CDR3 loop reads CASSQDRSGRLDTQYF. As DNA, the CDR3 is TGTGCCAGCAGCCAAGATAGGAGCGGGAGACTAGATACGCAGTATTTT. Using reference TRBV14 and TRBJ2-3 for the parts outside the CDR3, the full variable domain is EAGVTQFPSHSVIEKGQTVTLRCDPISGHDNLYWYRRVMGKEIKFLLHFVKESKQDESGMPNNRFLAERTGGTYSTLKVQPAELEDSGVYFCASSQDRSGRLDTQYFGPGTRLTVL.

This clone has more than one count but fewer than ten. The chain has TRBV6-2 or TRBV6-3 and TRBJ1-5; a possible D gene is TRBD1 (6 bases). There are 13 residues in the CDR3. The germline V and J ends were trimmed by 5 bases and 5 bases, with 10 bases remaining between them. Germline CDR1 MNHEY, CDR2 SVGEGT. The CDR3 DNA reads as TGTGCCAGCAGTGACCCAGGGGATCAGCCCCAGCATTTT. Amino acid sequence: CASSDPGDQPQHF.

The chain carries TRBV5-1 and TRBJ2-7; D not resolved. Germline CDR1 and CDR2: SGHRS and YFSETQ. V was pared by 0 bases and J by 5 bases, with 6 bases between. The length of the CDR3 is 12 residues. CDR3 coding DNA: TGCGCCAGCAGCTTGGGAGTGGACGAGCAGTACTTC. This translates into CASSLGVDEQYF.

The chain links TRBV9 to TRBJ2-1; the match to TRBD2 covers 10 bases. The V gene end was trimmed by 1 base and the J gene end by 9 bases; junction bases not matched to a gene: 4. Germline V gene sequence: CDR1 SGDLS, CDR2 YYNGEE. The length of the CDR3 is 14 residues. The CDR3 spells CASSVRAGGFEQFF. The CDR3 DNA reads TGTGCCAGCAGCGTACGAGCGGGAGGGTTTGAGCAGTTCTTC.

The genes are TRBV19 and TRBJ2-1; D may match TRBD1 or TRBD2 (5 bases each). This CDR3 has 14 residues. Germline lookup yields CDR1 LNHDA and CDR2 SQIVND (reference sequence). V shed 3 bases and J shed 9 bases, with 15 bases lying between them. The CDR3 nucleotides read TGTGCCAGTAGTATCGGGGCAGCAAGGGGTGAGCAGTTCTTC. Translating gives CASSIGAARGEQFF. Variable domain in full (rest from reference TRBV19 and TRBJ2-1): DGGITQSPKYLFRKEGQNVTLSCEQNLNHDAMYWYRQDPGQGLRLIYYSQIVNDFQKGDIAEGYSVSREKKESFPLTVTSAQKNPTAFYLCASSIGAARGEQFFGPGTRLTVL.

The chain links TRBV6-6 to TRBJ2-1, with D tentatively TRBD2 (5 bases). The germline V gene has CDR1 MNHNY and CDR2 SVGAGI (reference sequence). The CDR3 consists of 11 residues. Trimming shortened V by 10 bases and J by 9 bases, and 13 bases separated the two germline ends. This chain's CDR3 is CATWRSGEQFF. Written as DNA, the CDR3 is TGTGCCACCTGGAGGAGTGGTGAGCAGTTCTTC.

The chain is built from TRBV10-1 and TRBJ2-7; D is ambiguous. The germline gives CDR1 WNHNN, CDR2 SYGVQD (reference sequence). V lost 2 bases, J lost 6 bases, and 14 bases lay in between. The CDR3 length is 14 residues. CDR3 loop: CASSEGSVLGEQYF. The CDR3 bases are TGCGCCAGCAGTGAGGGGTCCGTCCTAGGCGAGCAGTACTTC.

This chain joins TRBV14 and TRBJ1-6, with 10 nucleotides matching TRBD1. J lost 10 bases, V lost 5 bases, and 8 bases had no gene match. CDR3 length: 15 residues. CDR1 and CDR2 (germline): SGHDN, FVKESK. CDR3 residues: CASSMGQGFRSPLHF. The CDR3 bases are TGTGCCAGCAGCATGGGACAGGGGTTCCGCTCACCCCTCCACTTT.

V and J are TRBV19 and TRBJ1-4; 7 bases align to TRBD1. The J segment lost 5 bases and the V segment lost 3 bases, leaving 6 bases of the junction unmatched. The CDR3 totals 15 residues. Germline V gene sequence: CDR1 LNHDA, CDR2 SQIVND (reference sequence). CDR3 loop: CASSISGRGNEKLFF. The DNA for the CDR3 is TGTGCCAGTAGTATTTCGGGCAGGGGGAATGAAAAACTGTTTTTT.

The V call is TRBV19, the J call TRBJ2-5, with TRBD2 matching over 11 bases. CDR1 is LNHDA, CDR2 SQIVND, per germline (reference sequence). This CDR3 comprises 16 residues. Unmatched junction bases numbered 8, after V lost 3 bases and J lost 5 bases. The CDR3 protein is CASSILSGRGKETQYF. DNA of the CDR3: TGTGCCAGTAGTATCCTTAGCGGGAGGGGAAAGGAGACCCAGTACTTC.

The chain is built from TRBV19 and TRBJ2-1, with D unresolved. Germline lookup yields CDR1 LNHDA and CDR2 SQIVND (reference sequence). There are 11 residues in the CDR3. V shed 6 bases and J shed 6 bases, with 6 bases lying between them. The CDR3 reads CASSGVNEQFF. DNA for the CDR3: TGTGCCAGTAGCGGCGTCAATGAGCAGTTCTTC.

This chain uses TRBV13 with TRBJ2-6; 7 bases match TRBD1. CDR1 is PRHDT, CDR2 FYEKMQ, per germline (reference sequence). V dropped 5 bases and J dropped 6; count of bases not matched to a gene: 16. There are 18 residues in the CDR3. CDR3 DNA sequence: TGTGCCAGCAGCCCGGGCCCAGAGGGGGCCGAATTGGCCAACGTCCTGACTTTC. Translating gives CASSPGPEGAELANVLTF.

The chain combines TRBV10-1 with TRBJ2-7; no clear D gene. Germline assignment: CDR1 WNHNN and CDR2 SYGVQD (reference sequence). The CDR3 contains 13 residues. V was shortened by 0 bases and J by 1 base, with 4 bases between the two germline ends. CDR3 region: CASSESTSYEQYF. CDR3 sequence (DNA): TGCGCCAGCAGTGAGTCCACTTCCTACGAGCAGTACTTC.

This clone was observed a few times. The chain recombines TRBV28 with TRBJ2-5; 12 nucleotides match TRBD1. The CDR3 spans 16 residues. The germline V gene encodes CDR1 MDHEN and CDR2 SYDVKM. V gave up 7 bases and J gave up 5 bases; unmatched junction bases: 11. The chain's CDR3 is CASTLGGQGAGETQYF. The CDR3 nucleotides read TGTGCCAGCACCCTCGGGGGACAGGGGGCCGGCGAGACCCAGTACTTC.

V and J are TRBV2 and TRBJ1-6; D not resolved. V lost 4 bases and J 10 bases, leaving 20 bases between the germline ends. The germline V gene has CDR1 SNHLY and CDR2 FYNNEI. The CDR3 covers 16 residues. DNA for the CDR3: TGTGCCAGCAGTGGTCCGGGAGTCGGTCCTCGCTCACCCCTCCACTTT. Protein sequence: CASSGPGVGPRSPLHF.

The rearrangement joins TRBV7-9 to TRBJ2-1; maybe TRBD2 (6 bases). Germline CDR1 is SEHNR and CDR2 is FQNEAQ (reference sequence). The ends were cut back, 0 bases at V and 4 bases at J, with 7 bases in the middle. The CDR3 has 14 amino acids. CDR3 protein: CASSLAGTYNEQFF. CDR3 in DNA: TGTGCCAGCAGCTTAGCGGGGACTTACAATGAGCAGTTCTTC.

This clone came up once. This chain joins TRBV18 and TRBJ2-2; 10 bases are shared with TRBD1. The germline CDR1 and CDR2 sequences are KGHSH and LQKENI. The CDR3 runs to 16 residues. Trimming removed 3 bases from V and 2 bases from J; junction bases left unmatched: 3. The CDR3 is CASSPRDRGNTGELFF. DNA of the CDR3: TGTGCCAGCTCACCCAGGGACAGGGGCAACACCGGGGAGCTGTTTTTT.

This sequence joins TRBV11-3 and TRBJ2-2; D perhaps matches TRBD1 (5 bases). The CDR3 totals 16 residues. From germline, CDR1 is SGHNT and CDR2 YENEEA. The V end was cut by 5 bases, the J end by 0 bases, with 13 bases between. CDR3 sequence: CASSTDSTPNTGELFF. The CDR3, as DNA: TGTGCCAGCAGCACCGACAGTACCCCGAACACCGGGGAGCTGTTTTTT. The variable domain in full, completed from reference TRBV11-3 and TRBJ2-2, reads EAGVVQSPRYKIIEKKQPVAFWCNPISGHNTLYWYLQNLGQGPELLIRYENEEAVDDSQLPKDRFSAERLKGVDSTLKIQPAELGDSAVYLCASSTDSTPNTGELFFGEGSRLTVL.

The chain joins TRBV2 to TRBJ1-1; 7 nucleotides align to TRBD1. Germline CDR1 is SNHLY and CDR2 is FYNNEI. J lost 7 bases, V lost 6 bases, and 5 bases had no gene match. The length of the CDR3 is 12 residues. The CDR3: CASRADRVEAFF. The CDR3 DNA reads TGTGCCAGCAGAGCTGACAGGGTTGAAGCTTTCTTT.

V is TRBV29-1 and J is TRBJ2-1, with 7 bases aligning to TRBD2. In germline, CDR1 is SQVTM, CDR2 ANQGSEA. Trimming took 3 bases from V and 4 from J; bases not matched to a gene: 6. The CDR3 totals 14 residues. The CDR3 loop reads CSVDGYGRYNEQFF. The CDR3 DNA reads as TGCAGCGTTGATGGCTACGGGAGGTACAATGAGCAGTTCTTC.

This chain uses TRBV27 with TRBJ1-2; 10 bases are shared with TRBD1. CDR3 size: 15 residues. Germline trimming cut 5 bases from V and 8 bases from J; bases unmatched to any gene: 11. Germline CDR1 reads MNHEY; CDR2 reads SMNVEV (reference sequence). CDR3 sequence (DNA): TGTGCCAGCAGTAGCAATTTGGACAGGGGGGTCGGCTACACCTTC. Translating gives CASSSNLDRGVGYTF.

This clone was seen once. The junction and the germline gene differ at one end; a read error may be behind it. In DNA form, the CDR3 reads TGTGCCACCAGTATTCTGACAGGGAGCTCCTACGAACAGTACTTC. Translating gives CATSILTGSSYEQYF. The chain recombines TRBV24-1 with TRBJ2-7, with TRBD1 identical over 7 bases. Germline V gene sequence: CDR1 KGHDR, CDR2 SFDVKD. This CDR3 comprises 15 residues.